The 15 T cell receptor beta chains reported below all come from one sample, sequenced in a study of regulatory T cells in long-lasting Graves disease. Time point noted: newly diagnosed GD, antithyroid drugs for less than 3 months. Researchers made the TCR library from RNA that was extracted from PBMCs. Arm-PCR of CDR3 regions and iRepertoire HTBI primers were the basis on which TCR beta libraries were built. TCRdb re-derived calls from the multiplex PCR reads in MiXCR, one entry per CDR3 protein. The sample carries more than 450,000 distinct CDR3 sequences, 12% recorded once. This same sample was also taken into another study, of T cells in Graves' hyperthyroidism and ophthalmopathy.

The sample consisted of peripheral blood mononuclear cells (PBMCs), taken at new diagnosis, from a patient treated with antithyroid drugs. The receptors originated from a woman in her 30s with Graves disease.

This clonotype was observed at least ten times. The V call is TRBV20-1, the J call TRBJ1-5; TRBD1 matches at 7 bases. V was pared by 4 bases and J by 3 bases, with 9 bases of the junction left unmatched. The CDR3 length is 15 residues. Germline V gene sequence: CDR1 DFQATT, CDR2 SNEGSKA (reference sequence). In nucleotides, the CDR3 is TGCAGTGCTACCCATAAGACAGGGTTCAATCAGCCCCAGCATTTT. It yields the protein CSATHKTGFNQPQHF.

This clonotype has at least ten counts. The chain employs TRBV5-5 and TRBJ2-1; possibly TRBD1 or TRBD2 for D (5 bases each). Germline V gives CDR1 SGHKS, CDR2 YYEKEE (reference sequence). Trimming pared 4 bases from V and 4 bases from J, leaving 18 bases between. This CDR3 spans 16 amino acids. CDR3 region: CASSQGTGNRYNEQFF. The CDR3 nucleotides are TGTGCCAGCAGCCAAGGGACCGGGAACAGGTACAATGAGCAGTTCTTC.

The chain carries TRBV4-3 and TRBJ1-2; TRBD1 is a possible D gene (5 bases). Trimming pared 4 bases from V and 0 bases from J, leaving 12 bases between. CDR1 LGHNA and CDR2 YSLEER come from the germline V gene. The CDR3 is 15 residues long. CDR3 sequence: CASSPGRVANYGYTF. The CDR3 DNA reads TGCGCCAGCAGCCCCGGCAGGGTGGCTAACTATGGCTACACCTTC.

This clonotype was counted a few times. This chain links TRBV30 with TRBJ2-4; D is possibly TRBD1 (6 bases). This CDR3 is built from 13 residues. The germline V gene encodes CDR1 GTSNPN and CDR2 SVGIG (reference sequence). V lost 8 bases to trimming and J lost 0 bases, with 11 bases between them. The CDR3 reads CAGKQGAKNIQYF. CDR3 sequence (DNA): TGTGCCGGGAAACAGGGAGCCAAAAACATTCAGTACTTC.

This clonotype was picked up many times. This chain joins TRBV9 and TRBJ2-2; D not certain. There are 16 residues in the CDR3. Trimming shortened V by 0 bases and J by 0 bases, and 9 bases separated the two germline ends. Germline lookup yields CDR1 SGDLS and CDR2 YYNGEE. The CDR3: CASSVDPQPNTGELFF. Here the CDR3 DNA reads TGTGCCAGCAGCGTAGACCCACAGCCGAACACCGGGGAGCTGTTTTTT. Full variable domain (missing parts from reference TRBV9 and TRBJ2-2): DSGVTQTPKHLITATGQRVTLRCSPRSGDLSVYWYQQSLDQGLQFLIQYYNGEERAKGNILERFSAQQFPDLHSELNLSSLELGDSALYFCASSVDPQPNTGELFFGEGSRLTVL.

The table lists this clonotype with many counts. J is TRBJ2-3 and V is TRBV12-3 or TRBV12-4; D may be TRBD1 or TRBD2 (5 bases each). Deletions cut 5 bases from V and 3 bases from J, with 12 bases between. This CDR3 has 14 amino acids. DNA of the CDR3: TGTGCCAGCAGTCTCGGGGCGGTAACAGATACGCAGTATTTT. Translation: CASSLGAVTDTQYF.

This clonotype showed up just a few times. The chain uses TRBV7-6 and TRBJ2-3, with 8 positions matching TRBD1. Trimming took 4 bases from V and 2 from J; bases not matched to a gene: 8. The CDR3 contains 16 residues. CDR1 and CDR2 (germline): SGHVS, FNYEAQ. CDR3 amino acids: CASSSPTGEFTDTQYF. CDR3 sequence (DNA): TGTGCCAGCAGCTCCCCGACAGGGGAGTTCACAGATACGCAGTATTTT.

Comments on this clonotype: This may come from a read error, since a much larger clone is one base off. The V and J genes are TRBV12-3 or TRBV12-4 and TRBJ2-5; D is perhaps TRBD2 (6 bases). This CDR3 comprises 14 residues. Trimming shortened V by 2 bases and J by 11 bases, and 18 bases separated the two germline ends. CDR3 DNA: TGTGCCAGCAGTTTACTAGTAGCGGCTAATGAGCAGTACTTC. It specifies CASSLLVAANEQYF.

This clonotype came up many times. This chain uses TRBV11-2 with TRBJ2-3, with TRBD2 identical over 9 bases. J lost 2 bases, V lost 3 bases, and 3 bases had no gene match. CDR1 is SGHAT, CDR2 FQNNGV, per germline. This CDR3 has 15 residues. In nucleotides, the CDR3 is TGTGCCAGCAGCTTCGCTAGCGGGACCACAGATACGCAGTATTTT. This sequence encodes CASSFASGTTDTQYF.

Ten or more counts support this clonotype. This chain links TRBV10-3 with TRBJ2-1, with 7 positions matching TRBD1. This CDR3 spans 16 amino acids. Trimming removed 0 bases from V and 5 bases from J; junction bases left unmatched: 7. Germline V gene sequence: CDR1 ENHRY, CDR2 SYGVKD. The CDR3 sequence: CAISESVGQYNNEQFF. The CDR3 DNA follows: TGTGCCATCAGTGAGTCGGTGGGACAGTATAACAATGAGCAGTTCTTC.

This chain links TRBV10-3 with TRBJ1-1; the D gene is possibly TRBD1 (5 bases). The germline CDR1 and CDR2 sequences are ENHRY and SYGVKD. This CDR3 has 15 residues. The V gene lost 4 bases and the J gene lost 1 base, with 13 bases spanning the gap. CDR3 DNA sequence: TGTGCCATCAGTGCCGTTTCTACAGGGAACACTGAAGCTTTCTTT. Encoded protein: CAISAVSTGNTEAFF.

This chain links TRBV28 with TRBJ1-4, with TRBD1 matching over 8 bases. Trimming at V came to 6 bases and at J to 5 bases, leaving 17 bases not matched to a gene. CDR3 length: 18 amino acids. Germline CDR1 reads MDHEN; CDR2 reads SYDVKM. CDR3 bases: TGTGCCAGCAGCGAGAAGGGACAGGATAACTACAAGAATGAAAAACTGTTTTTT. Translated, it gives CASSEKGQDNYKNEKLFF.

This clonotype showed up many times. The chain joins TRBV29-1 to TRBJ1-2; the D gene is possibly TRBD1 (6 bases). Trimming pared 1 base from V and 2 bases from J, leaving 14 bases between. Per the germline V gene, CDR1 is SQVTM and CDR2 is ANQGSEA. There are 15 residues in the CDR3. The chain's CDR3 is CSVEGTGGPNYGYTF. CDR3 in DNA: TGCAGCGTTGAAGGTACCGGGGGGCCGAACTATGGCTACACCTTC.

This clonotype appeared many times. The chain combines TRBV20-1 with TRBJ2-7; D is perhaps TRBD2 (6 bases). Trimming took 6 bases from V and 2 from J, leaving 14 bases between them. The germline gives CDR1 DFQATT, CDR2 SNEGSKA (reference sequence). This CDR3 comprises 13 residues. The CDR3 region is CSACGREPYEQYF. The CDR3 nucleotides read TGCAGTGCCTGTGGCCGGGAGCCCTACGAGCAGTACTTC.

This clonotype has a count of ten or more. This chain links TRBV27 with TRBJ1-5; no clear D. Deletions cut 8 bases from V and 1 base from J, with 9 bases between. The CDR3 totals 13 residues. Germline assignment: CDR1 MNHEY and CDR2 SMNVEV (reference sequence). The CDR3 protein is CASAKVSNQPQHF. For the CDR3, the DNA is TGTGCCAGCGCCAAGGTGAGCAATCAGCCCCAGCATTTT.